The entry that follows covers one T cell receptor (beta chain) sequence. This entry is derived from a study of control samples from healthy donors and cancer patients. Clones were read by immunoSEQ multiplex PCR, and TCRdb kept only the in-frame ones, dropping some. The data contain 150,000 or so clones, about nine tenths of them singletons. Germline loops: CDR1 SGHRS, CDR2 YFSETQ. This CDR3 has 18 residues. With 1 base clipped from V and 0 bases from J, the junction kept 5 bases outside the gene matches. V usage is TRBV5-1 and J usage is TRBJ1-3; 12 bases align to TRBD1. The source of this sequence is a woman aged 45-60 years in good health. The sequenced material came from blood. The CDR3: CASSLRGTGGVSGNTIYF. The CDR3 DNA follows: TGCGCCAGCAGCTTGCGGGGGACAGGGGGCGTCTCTGGAAACACCATATATTTT.